One sample yielded the 5 T cell receptor beta chains listed below, sequenced in a study of OX40 agonist ivuxolimab in advanced cancers. Produced via immunoSEQ multiplex PCR; TCRdb's table is partial and in-frame only. The data hold more than 55,000 clones, with around four fifths observed a single time. Sequencing used CD4+ or CD8+ T cells sorted from blood, obtained in a trial of the OX40 agonist ivuxolimab. The receptors were sampled from an adult with an advanced solid tumor such as melanoma, head and neck, liver or kidney cancer.

In this sample, this clone turned up once. The chain has TRBV6-1 and TRBJ1-5; D may be TRBD1 (6 bases). V gave up 1 base and J gave up 4 bases, with 14 bases separating them. The germline gives CDR1 MNHNS, CDR2 SASEGT. The CDR3 has 16 amino acids. The CDR3: CASSEGAGGVNQPQHF. The DNA of the CDR3 is TGTGCCAGCAGTGAAGGGGCGGGGGGCGTGAATCAGCCCCAGCATTTT.

The chain carries TRBV20-1 and TRBJ1-1, with D unresolved. Germline V lookup: CDR1 DFQATT, CDR2 SNEGSKA (reference sequence). CDR3 size: 11 residues. The V end was cut by 3 bases, the J end by 11 bases, with 13 bases between. The CDR3 sequence is CSARNSPGAFF. The CDR3 bases are TGCAGTGCTAGGAACAGCCCGGGGGCTTTCTTT.

The chain recombines TRBV7-3 with TRBJ1-1; tentatively, D is TRBD1 (5 bases). The germline V gene has CDR1 SGHTA and CDR2 FQGTGA. CDR3 size: 16 residues. Between the trimmed V and J ends, which lost 4 bases and 1 base, there was a span of 16 bases. The CDR3 coding sequence is TGTGCCAGCAGCTCGAAACCGACAGTCCCGAACACTGAAGCTTTCTTT. This translates into CASSSKPTVPNTEAFF.

The chain recombines TRBV2 with TRBJ2-1, with 9 bases matching TRBD2. V was clipped by 7 bases and J by 6 bases; unmatched bases: 10. Germline loops: CDR1 SNHLY, CDR2 FYNNEI. This CDR3 contains 15 residues. The CDR3 nucleotides are TGTGCCAGCAACCCCGGGGTAGCGGGAGTCAATGAGCAGTTCTTC. This gives the protein CASNPGVAGVNEQFF.

This chain joins TRBV2 and TRBJ2-7, with D perhaps given as TRBD1 or TRBD2 (6 bases each). V lost 3 bases and J lost 6, with 18 bases in between. This CDR3 comprises 15 residues. Per the germline V gene, CDR1 is SNHLY and CDR2 is FYNNEI. The CDR3: CASSEMRGRGGEQYF. CDR3 sequence (DNA): TGTGCCAGCAGTGAGATGCGGGGCAGGGGAGGCGAGCAGTACTTC.